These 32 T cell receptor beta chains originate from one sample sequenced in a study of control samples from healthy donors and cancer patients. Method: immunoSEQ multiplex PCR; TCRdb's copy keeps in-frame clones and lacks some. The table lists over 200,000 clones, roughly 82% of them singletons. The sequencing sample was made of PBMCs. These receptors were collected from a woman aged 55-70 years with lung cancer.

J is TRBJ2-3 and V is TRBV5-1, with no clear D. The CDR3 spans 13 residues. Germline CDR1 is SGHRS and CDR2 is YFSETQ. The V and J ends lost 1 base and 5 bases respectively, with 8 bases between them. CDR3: CASSLRTKDTQYF. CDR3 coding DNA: TGCGCCAGCAGCTTGAGGACGAAAGATACGCAGTATTTT.

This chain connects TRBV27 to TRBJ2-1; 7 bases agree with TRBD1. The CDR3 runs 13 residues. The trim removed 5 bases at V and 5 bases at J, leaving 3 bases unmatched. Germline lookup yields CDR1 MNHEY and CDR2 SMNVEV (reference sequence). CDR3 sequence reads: CASSPQGDNEQFF. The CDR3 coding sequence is TGTGCCAGCAGTCCCCAGGGGGACAATGAGCAGTTCTTC.

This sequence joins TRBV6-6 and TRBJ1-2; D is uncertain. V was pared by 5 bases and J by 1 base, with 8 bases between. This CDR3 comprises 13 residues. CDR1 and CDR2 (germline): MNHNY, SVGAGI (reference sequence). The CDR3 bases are TGTGCCAGCAGTACCGACGGTAACTATGGCTACACCTTC. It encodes CASSTDGNYGYTF.

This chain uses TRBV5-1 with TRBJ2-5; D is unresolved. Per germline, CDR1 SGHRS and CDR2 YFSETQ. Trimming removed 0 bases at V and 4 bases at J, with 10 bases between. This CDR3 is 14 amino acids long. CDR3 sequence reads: CASSLADFRETQYF. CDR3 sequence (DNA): TGCGCCAGCAGCTTGGCCGACTTCCGAGAGACCCAGTACTTC.

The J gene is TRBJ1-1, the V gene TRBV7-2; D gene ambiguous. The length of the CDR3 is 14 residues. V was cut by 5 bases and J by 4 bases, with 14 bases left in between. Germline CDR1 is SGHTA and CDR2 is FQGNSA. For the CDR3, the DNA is TGTGCCAGCAGCCCCCGTGGTAGGCCCACTGAAGCTTTCTTT. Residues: CASSPRGRPTEAFF.

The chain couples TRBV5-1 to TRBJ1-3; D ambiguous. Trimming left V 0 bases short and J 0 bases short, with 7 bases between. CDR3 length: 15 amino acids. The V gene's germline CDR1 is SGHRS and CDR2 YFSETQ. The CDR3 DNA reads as TGCGCCAGCAGCTTGGGGGGAAGCTCTGGAAACACCATATATTTT. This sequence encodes CASSLGGSSGNTIYF.

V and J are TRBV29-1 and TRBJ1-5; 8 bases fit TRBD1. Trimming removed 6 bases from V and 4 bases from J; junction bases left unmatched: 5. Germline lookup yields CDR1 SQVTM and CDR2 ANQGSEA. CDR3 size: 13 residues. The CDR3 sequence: CSVRTGTNQPQHF. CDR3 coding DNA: TGCAGCGTCAGGACAGGGACTAATCAGCCCCAGCATTTT. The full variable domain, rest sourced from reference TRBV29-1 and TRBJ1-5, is SAVISQKPSRDICQRGTSLTIQCQVDSQVTMMFWYRQQPGQSLTLIATANQGSEATYESGFVIDKFPISRPNLTFSTLTVSNMSPEDSSIYLCSVRTGTNQPQHFGDGTRLSIL.

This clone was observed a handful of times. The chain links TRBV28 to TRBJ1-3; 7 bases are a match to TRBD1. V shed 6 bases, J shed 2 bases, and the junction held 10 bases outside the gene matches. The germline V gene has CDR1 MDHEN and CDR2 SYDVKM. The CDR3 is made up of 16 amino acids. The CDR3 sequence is CASSPTGTVTGNTIYF. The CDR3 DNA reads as TGTGCCAGCAGCCCGACGGGGACAGTAACTGGAAACACCATATATTTT. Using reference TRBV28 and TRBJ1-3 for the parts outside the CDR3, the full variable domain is DVKVTQSSRYLVKRTGEKVFLECVQDMDHENMFWYRQDPGLGLRLIYFSYDVKMKEKGDIPEGYSVSREKKERFSLILESASTNQTSMYLCASSPTGTVTGNTIYFGEGSWLTVV.

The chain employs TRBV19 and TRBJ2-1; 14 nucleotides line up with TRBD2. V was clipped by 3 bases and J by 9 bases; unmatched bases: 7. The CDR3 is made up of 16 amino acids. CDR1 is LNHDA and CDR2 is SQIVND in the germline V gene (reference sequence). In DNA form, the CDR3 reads TGTGCCAGTAGTATCCCTACCGGGACTAGCGGGGGTGAGCAGTTCTTC. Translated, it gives CASSIPTGTSGGEQFF.

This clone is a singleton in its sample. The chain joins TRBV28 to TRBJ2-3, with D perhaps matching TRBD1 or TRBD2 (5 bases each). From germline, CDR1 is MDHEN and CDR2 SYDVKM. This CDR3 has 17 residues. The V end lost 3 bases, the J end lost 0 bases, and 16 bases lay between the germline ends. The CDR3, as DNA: TGTGCCAGCAGTTTCGTGATCTTCGGGGCTAGCACAGATACGCAGTATTTT. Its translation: CASSFVIFGASTDTQYF.

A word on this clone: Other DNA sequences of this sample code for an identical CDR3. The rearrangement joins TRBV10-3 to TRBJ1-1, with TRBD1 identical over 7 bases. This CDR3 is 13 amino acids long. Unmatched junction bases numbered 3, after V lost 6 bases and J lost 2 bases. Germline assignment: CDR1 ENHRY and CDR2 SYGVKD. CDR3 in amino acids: CAIRGTVNTEAFF. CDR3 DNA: TGTGCCATCAGGGGGACAGTTAACACTGAAGCTTTCTTT.

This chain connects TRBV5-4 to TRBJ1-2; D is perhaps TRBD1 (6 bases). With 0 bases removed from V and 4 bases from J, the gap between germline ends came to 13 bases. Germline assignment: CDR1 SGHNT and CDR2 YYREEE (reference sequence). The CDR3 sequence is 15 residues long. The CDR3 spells CASSLGGGQVYGYTF. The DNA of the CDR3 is TGTGCCAGCAGCTTGGGCGGGGGGCAGGTCTATGGCTACACCTTC.

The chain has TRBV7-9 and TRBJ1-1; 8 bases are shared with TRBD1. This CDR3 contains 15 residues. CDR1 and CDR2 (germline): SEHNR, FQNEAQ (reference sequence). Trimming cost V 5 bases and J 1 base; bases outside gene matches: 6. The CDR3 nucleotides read TGTGCCAGCAGCATCCCGGGACAGGCGAACACTGAAGCTTTCTTT. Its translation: CASSIPGQANTEAFF.

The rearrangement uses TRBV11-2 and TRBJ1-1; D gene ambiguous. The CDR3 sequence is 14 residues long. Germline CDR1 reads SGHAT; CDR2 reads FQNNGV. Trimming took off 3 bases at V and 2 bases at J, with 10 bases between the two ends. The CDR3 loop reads CASSLDTRNTEAFF. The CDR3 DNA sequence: TGTGCCAGCAGCTTGGATACTCGCAACACTGAAGCTTTCTTT.

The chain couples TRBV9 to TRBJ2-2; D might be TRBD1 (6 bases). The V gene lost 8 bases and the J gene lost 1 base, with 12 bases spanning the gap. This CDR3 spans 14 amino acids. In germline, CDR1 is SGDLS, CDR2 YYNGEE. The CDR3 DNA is TGTGCCAGTAATCTACAGGGGAACACCGGGGAGCTGTTTTTT. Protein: CASNLQGNTGELFF.

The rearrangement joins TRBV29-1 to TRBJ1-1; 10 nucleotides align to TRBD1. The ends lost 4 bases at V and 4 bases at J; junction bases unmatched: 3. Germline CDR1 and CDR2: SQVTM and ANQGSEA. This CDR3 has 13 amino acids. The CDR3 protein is CSVGWDRGTEAFF. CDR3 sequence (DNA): TGCAGCGTTGGGTGGGACAGGGGCACTGAAGCTTTCTTT.

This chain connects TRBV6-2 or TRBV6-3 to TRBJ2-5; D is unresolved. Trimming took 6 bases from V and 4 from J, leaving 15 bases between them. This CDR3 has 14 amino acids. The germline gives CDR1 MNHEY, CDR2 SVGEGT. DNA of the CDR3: TGTGCCAGCAGCCCCTTGGTCATCGGAGAGACCCAGTACTTC. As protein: CASSPLVIGETQYF.

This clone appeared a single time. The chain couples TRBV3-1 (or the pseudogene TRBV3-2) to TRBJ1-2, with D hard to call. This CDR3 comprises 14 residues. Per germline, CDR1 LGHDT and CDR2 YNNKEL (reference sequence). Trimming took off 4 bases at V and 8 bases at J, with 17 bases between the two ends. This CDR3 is CASSPDKWTRGYTF. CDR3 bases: TGTGCCAGCAGCCCCGACAAGTGGACCCGGGGCTACACCTTC.

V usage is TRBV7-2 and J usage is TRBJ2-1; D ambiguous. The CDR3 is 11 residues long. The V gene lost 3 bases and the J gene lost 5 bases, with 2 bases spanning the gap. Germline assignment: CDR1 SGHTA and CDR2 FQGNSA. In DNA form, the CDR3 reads TGTGCCAGCAGCTTCCACAATGAGCAGTTCTTC. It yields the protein CASSFHNEQFF. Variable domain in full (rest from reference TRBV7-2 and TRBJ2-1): GAGVSQSPSNKVTEKGKDVELRCDPISGHTALYWYRQSLGQGLEFLIYFQGNSAPDKSGLPSDRFSAERTGGSVSTLTIQRTQQEDSAVYLCASSFHNEQFFGPGTRLTVL.

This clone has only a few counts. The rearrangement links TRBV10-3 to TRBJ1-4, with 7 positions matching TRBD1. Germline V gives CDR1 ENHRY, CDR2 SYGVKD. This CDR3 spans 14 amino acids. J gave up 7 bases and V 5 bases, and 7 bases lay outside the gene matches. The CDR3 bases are TGTGCCATCAGTCACGACAGGGATCGTGAAAAACTGTTTTTT. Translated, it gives CAISHDRDREKLFF.

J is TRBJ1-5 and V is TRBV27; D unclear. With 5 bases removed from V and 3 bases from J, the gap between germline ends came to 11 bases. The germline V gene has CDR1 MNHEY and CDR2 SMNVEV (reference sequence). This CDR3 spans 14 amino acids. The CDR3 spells CASSLNSINQPQHF. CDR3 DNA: TGTGCCAGCAGTCTTAACAGTATCAATCAGCCCCAGCATTTT.

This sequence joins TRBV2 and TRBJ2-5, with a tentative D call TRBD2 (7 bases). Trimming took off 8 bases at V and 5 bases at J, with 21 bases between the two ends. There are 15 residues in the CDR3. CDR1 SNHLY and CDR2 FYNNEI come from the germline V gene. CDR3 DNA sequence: TGTGCCAGCCTACTTAGGGGGAGGGCCCGGGAGACCCAGTACTTC. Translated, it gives CASLLRGRARETQYF.

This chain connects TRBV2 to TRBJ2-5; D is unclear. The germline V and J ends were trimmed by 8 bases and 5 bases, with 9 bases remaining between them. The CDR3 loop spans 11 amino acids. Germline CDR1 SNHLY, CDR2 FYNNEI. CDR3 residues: CASADYETQYF. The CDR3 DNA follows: TGTGCCAGCGCCGATTACGAGACCCAGTACTTC.

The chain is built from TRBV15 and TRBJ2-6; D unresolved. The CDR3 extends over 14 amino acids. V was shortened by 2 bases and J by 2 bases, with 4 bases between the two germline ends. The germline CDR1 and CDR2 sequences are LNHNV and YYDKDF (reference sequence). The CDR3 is CATSRRTGANVLTF. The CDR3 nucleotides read TGTGCCACCAGCAGACGGACTGGGGCCAACGTCCTGACTTTC.

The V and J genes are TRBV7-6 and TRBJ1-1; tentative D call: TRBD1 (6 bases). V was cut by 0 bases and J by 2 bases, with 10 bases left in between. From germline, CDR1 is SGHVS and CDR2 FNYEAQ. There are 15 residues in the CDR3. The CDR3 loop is CASSLASGGNTEAFF. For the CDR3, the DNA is TGTGCCAGCAGCTTAGCGTCGGGGGGCAACACTGAAGCTTTCTTT.

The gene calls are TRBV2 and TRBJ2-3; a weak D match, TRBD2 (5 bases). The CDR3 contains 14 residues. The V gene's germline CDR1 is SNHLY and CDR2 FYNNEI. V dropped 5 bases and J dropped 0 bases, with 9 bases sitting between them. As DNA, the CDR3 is TGTGCCAGCAGTTTGACGGGGAGCACAGATACGCAGTATTTT. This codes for CASSLTGSTDTQYF.

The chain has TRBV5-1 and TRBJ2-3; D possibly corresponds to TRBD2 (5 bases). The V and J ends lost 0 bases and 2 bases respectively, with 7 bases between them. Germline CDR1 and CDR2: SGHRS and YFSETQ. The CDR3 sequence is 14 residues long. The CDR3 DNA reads TGCGCCAGCAGCTTGGAGCGGAACACAGATACGCAGTATTTT. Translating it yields CASSLERNTDTQYF.

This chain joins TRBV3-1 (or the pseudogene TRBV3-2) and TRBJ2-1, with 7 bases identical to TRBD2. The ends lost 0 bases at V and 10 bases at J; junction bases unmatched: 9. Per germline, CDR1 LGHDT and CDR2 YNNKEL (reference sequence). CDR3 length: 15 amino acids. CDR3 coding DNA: TGTGCCAGCAGCCAAGACGGTCTAGCGGTTTGGGAGCAGTTCTTC. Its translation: CASSQDGLAVWEQFF.

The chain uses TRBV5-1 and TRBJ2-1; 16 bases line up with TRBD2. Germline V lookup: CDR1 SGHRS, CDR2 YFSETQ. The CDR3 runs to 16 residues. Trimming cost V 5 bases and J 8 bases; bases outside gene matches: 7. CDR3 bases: TGCGCCAGCAGTCCCGGGACTAGCGGGAGGGTGGATGAGCAGTTCTTC. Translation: CASSPGTSGRVDEQFF.

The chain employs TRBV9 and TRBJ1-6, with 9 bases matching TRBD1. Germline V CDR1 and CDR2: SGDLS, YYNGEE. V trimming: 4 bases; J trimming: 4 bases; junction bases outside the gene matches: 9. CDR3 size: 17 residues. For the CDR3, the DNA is TGTGCCAGCAGCCCCAGACAGGGGGGAGCTTATAATTCACCCCTCCACTTT. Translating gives CASSPRQGGAYNSPLHF.

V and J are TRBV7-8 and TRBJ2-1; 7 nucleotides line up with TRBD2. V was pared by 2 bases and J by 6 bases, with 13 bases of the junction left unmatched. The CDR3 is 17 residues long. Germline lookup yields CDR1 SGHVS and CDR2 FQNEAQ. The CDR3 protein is CASSLPPLTSTGNEQFF. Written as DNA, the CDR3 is TGTGCCAGCAGCTTACCCCCGCTGACTAGCACGGGCAATGAGCAGTTCTTC.

The CDR3 reads CASSPSGEQYF. In DNA, the CDR3 is TGTGCCAGCAGTCCCTCGGGTGAGCAGTACTTC. The V gene is TRBV2, the J gene TRBJ2-7; unclear D gene. CDR3 length: 11 residues. V was shortened by 5 bases and J by 7 bases, with 9 bases between the two germline ends. Looked up from germline, CDR1 is SNHLY and CDR2 is FYNNEI. The full variable domain, in which reference TRBV2 and TRBJ2-7 provide the parts outside the CDR3, is EPEVTQTPSHQVTQMGQEVILRCVPISNHLYFYWYRQILGQKVEFLVSFYNNEISEKSEIFDDQFSVERPDGSNFTLKIRSTKLEDSAMYFCASSPSGEQYFGPGTRLTVT.